The 23 T cell receptor beta chains below come from one sample, sequenced in a study of blood T cell repertoires in COVID-19. Repertoires were generated with immunoSEQ multiplex PCR, while TCRdb's copy carries only in-frame clones and drops some. The profile shows about 59,000 clones, roughly 90% of them singletons. What was sequenced was peripheral blood. The receptors stem from a man older than 75 in a cohort sampled during active COVID-19.

The chain employs TRBV5-1 and TRBJ1-5; TRBD1 is a possible D gene (6 bases). CDR3 length: 16 amino acids. V shed 0 bases and J shed 4 bases, with 14 bases lying between them. CDR1 is SGHRS, CDR2 YFSETQ, per germline. Here the CDR3 reads CASSLGAGAENQPQHF. The DNA for the CDR3 is TGCGCCAGCAGCTTGGGAGCAGGGGCAGAAAATCAGCCCCAGCATTTT.

V and J are TRBV21-1 and TRBJ2-3; TRBD1 was called by the table and not checked on the DNA. TRBV21-1 is described as a pseudogene. The CDR3 has 19 residues. The CDR3 region is CASSKRRDRASLFTDTQYF. CDR3 nucleotides: TGTGCCAGCAGCAAGAGGAGGGACAGGGCCTCCCTTTTCACAGATACGCAGTATTTT.

The chain is built from TRBV7-8 and TRBJ2-3, with 8 bases identical to TRBD2. Germline CDR1 and CDR2: SGHVS and FQNEAQ. The V gene end was trimmed by 2 bases and the J gene end by 4 bases; junction bases not matched to a gene: 8. This CDR3 is 16 amino acids long. The CDR3 loop is CASSLMTPGLADTQYF. In nucleotides, the CDR3 is TGTGCCAGCAGCTTAATGACACCGGGACTAGCAGATACGCAGTATTTT.

This sequence joins TRBV4-1 and TRBJ1-2; D perhaps matches TRBD1 (6 bases). Germline V CDR1 and CDR2: MGHRA, YSYEKL. Trimming shortened V by 2 bases and J by 7 bases, and 20 bases separated the two germline ends. CDR3 length equals 16 residues. The CDR3 reads CASSQIGGERRTGYTF. CDR3 nucleotide sequence: TGCGCCAGCAGCCAAATAGGGGGGGAGAGGAGGACTGGCTACACCTTC.

This clone was observed a few times. The chain is built from TRBV7-9 and TRBJ2-5; 11 bases match TRBD2. J was trimmed by 5 bases and V by 5 bases; bases with no gene match: 7. The CDR3 runs 15 residues. Per germline, CDR1 SEHNR and CDR2 FQNEAQ (reference sequence). CDR3 loop: CASSQSSGGRETQYF. DNA for the CDR3: TGTGCCAGCAGCCAATCTAGCGGGGGGCGGGAGACCCAGTACTTC. The full variable domain, rest sourced from reference TRBV7-9 and TRBJ2-5, is DTGVSQNPRHKITKRGQNVTFRCDPISEHNRLYWYRQTLGQGPEFLTYFQNEAQLEKSRLLSDRFSAERPKGSFSTLEIQRTEQGDSAMYLCASSQSSGGRETQYFGPGTRLLVL.

This rearrangement joins TRBV10-1 to TRBJ1-2; 7 nucleotides agree with TRBD1. In germline, CDR1 is WNHNN, CDR2 SYGVQD (reference sequence). V was pared by 7 bases and J by 3 bases, with 14 bases of the junction left unmatched. CDR3 length equals 16 residues. In DNA, the CDR3 is TGCGCCAGCATCCGACTCTTAGACAGGGTCTACTATGGCTACACCTTC. Translated: CASIRLLDRVYYGYTF.

The chain combines TRBV5-4 with TRBJ1-1; maybe TRBD1 (6 bases). This CDR3 spans 14 amino acids. The ends were cut back, 1 base at V and 5 bases at J, with 12 bases in the middle. Germline CDR1 is SGHNT and CDR2 is YYREEE (reference sequence). CDR3 DNA: TGTGCCAGCAGCTTGAGTCAGGGGCGGACTGAAGCTTTCTTT. Its translation is CASSLSQGRTEAFF.

The chain combines TRBV6-1 with TRBJ2-7, with D perhaps matching TRBD2 (6 bases). V was clipped by 2 bases and J by 4 bases, with 9 bases between them. This CDR3 contains 13 residues. Germline CDR1 is MNHNS and CDR2 is SASEGT. The CDR3 is CASSELAKYEQYF. DNA of the CDR3: TGTGCCAGCAGTGAACTAGCGAAATACGAGCAGTACTTC.

The chain uses TRBV7-9 and TRBJ1-2, with 8 positions matching TRBD1. V trimming: 5 bases; J trimming: 4 bases; junction bases outside the gene matches: 12. CDR1 and CDR2 from the germline V gene are SEHNR and FQNEAQ (reference sequence). The CDR3 length is 16 residues. The DNA of the CDR3 is TGTGCCAGCAGCCCCCAGGGACAGGATACATCCTATGGCTACACCTTC. It translates to CASSPQGQDTSYGYTF.

This rearrangement joins TRBV6-5 to TRBJ2-7, with TRBD2 matching 7 bases. The CDR3 runs 12 residues. The germline V gene has CDR1 MNHEY and CDR2 SVGAGI. The junction had 5 bases not matched to a gene; V was cut back by 8 bases and J by 4 bases. The CDR3 region is CASGTTMYEQYF. The CDR3 DNA reads as TGTGCCAGCGGGACTACCATGTACGAGCAGTACTTC.

The V and J genes are TRBV6-5 and TRBJ2-7, with 9 positions matching TRBD1. Unmatched junction bases numbered 9, after V lost 7 bases and J lost 2 bases. Germline V CDR1 and CDR2: MNHEY, SVGAGI. The CDR3 runs to 15 residues. The CDR3 is CASKVGQGYTYEQYF. For the CDR3, the DNA is TGTGCCAGCAAAGTTGGACAGGGGTACACCTACGAGCAGTACTTC.

The chain employs TRBV29-1 and TRBJ2-3, with D possibly matching TRBD2 (5 bases). The CDR3 has 14 residues. V lost 4 bases, J lost 2 bases, and 13 bases lay in between. The germline gives CDR1 SQVTM, CDR2 ANQGSEA. The CDR3 DNA sequence: TGCAGCGTTGGGCACAGACTAACCACAGATACGCAGTATTTT. Translation gives CSVGHRLTTDTQYF.

The chain is built from TRBV5-1 and TRBJ2-5, with 15 bases lining up with TRBD2. The CDR3 extends over 17 amino acids. Germline CDR1 is SGHRS and CDR2 is YFSETQ. V lost 4 bases and J lost 0; bases outside the gene matches: 4. The CDR3 DNA reads TGCGCCAGCAGCCCGGGACTAGCGGGAGGTTACCAAGAGACCCAGTACTTC. Protein sequence: CASSPGLAGGYQETQYF.

This chain joins TRBV12-5 and TRBJ1-4; 8 bases are a match to TRBD1. The germline CDR1 and CDR2 sequences are LGHNT and FRNRAP. V shed 4 bases, J shed 8 bases, and the junction held 6 bases outside the gene matches. The CDR3 sequence is 14 residues long. The DNA of the CDR3 is TGTGCTAGTGGTTCCGGACAGGGCAGGGAAAAACTGTTTTTT. It is translated as CASGSGQGREKLFF.

V is TRBV3-1 (or the pseudogene TRBV3-2) and J is TRBJ1-3; D perhaps matches TRBD1 (5 bases). The CDR3 is 17 residues long. V lost 0 bases, J lost 0 bases, and 12 bases lay in between. Germline-derived CDR1 and CDR2 are LGHDT and YNNKEL (reference sequence). The CDR3 DNA follows: TGTGCCAGCAGCCAAGATCGTGACAGTCTCTCTGGAAACACCATATATTTT. It codes for CASSQDRDSLSGNTIYF.

The chain uses TRBV10-3 and TRBJ2-5; D possibly corresponds to TRBD2 (6 bases). Trimming left V 0 bases short and J 5 bases short, with 13 bases between. Germline CDR1 and CDR2: ENHRY and SYGVKD. This CDR3 comprises 15 residues. This chain's CDR3 is CAISESGAAGETQYF. CDR3 nucleotides: TGTGCCATCAGTGAGTCCGGGGCCGCGGGGGAGACCCAGTACTTC.

The chain links TRBV27 to TRBJ2-3; 10 bases align to TRBD2. The germline gives CDR1 MNHEY, CDR2 SMNVEV (reference sequence). Losses at the gene ends were 4 bases for V and 4 bases for J; bases not matched to a gene: 5. The CDR3 consists of 15 residues. The CDR3 loop is CASSSWTSGPDTQYF. DNA for the CDR3: TGTGCCAGCAGTTCATGGACTAGCGGTCCAGATACGCAGTATTTT.

This clone was seen only a few times. The chain employs TRBV6-2 or TRBV6-3 and TRBJ2-7, with D possibly matching TRBD1 (5 bases). This CDR3 spans 15 amino acids. The V gene lost 2 bases and the J gene lost 1 base, with 12 bases spanning the gap. CDR1 MNHEY and CDR2 SVGEGT come from the germline V gene. CDR3 DNA sequence: TGTGCCAGCAGTTACGCAGGGATAGGTTCCTACGAGCAGTACTTC. This encodes CASSYAGIGSYEQYF.

For this clone: A read error may account for a junction end that differs from germline. The chain combines TRBV11-2 with TRBJ1-6, with D unclear. Germline lookup yields CDR1 SGHAT and CDR2 FQNNGV. The CDR3 is made up of 15 amino acids. CDR3 nucleotide sequence: TGTGCCAGCAGCTTAGGTCAGCTACTAAATTCGCCCCTCCACTTT. It codes for CASSLGQLLNSPLHF. The variable domain in full, completed from reference TRBV11-2 and TRBJ1-6, reads EAGVAQSPRYKIIEKRQSVAFWCNPISGHATLYWYQQILGQGPKLLIQFQNNGVVDDSQLPKDRFSAERLKGVDSTLKIQPAKLEDSAVYLCASSLGQLLNSPLHFGNGTRLTVT.

The chain couples TRBV19 to TRBJ2-1; 13 bases line up with TRBD2. The CDR3 is 15 residues long. The germline CDR1 and CDR2 sequences are LNHDA and SQIVND (reference sequence). With 6 bases clipped from V and 7 bases from J, the junction kept 6 bases outside the gene matches. CDR3 sequence (DNA): TGTGCCAGTAGGACCACTAGCGGGGGGGCGAATGAGCAGTTCTTC. Translating it yields CASRTTSGGANEQFF.

This clone was picked up a small number of times. A read error may account for a junction end that differs from germline. The chain has TRBV2 and TRBJ2-7, with 8 bases fitting TRBD1. CDR1 is SNHLY, CDR2 FYNNEI, per germline. The CDR3 sequence is 11 residues long. In DNA form, the CDR3 reads TGTGCCAGCAGTGGAGACAGGGGATCGGACTTC. Its translation: CASSGDRGSDF. Full variable domain (outside the CDR3, taken from reference TRBV2 and TRBJ2-7): EPEVTQTPSHQVTQMGQEVILRCVPISNHLYFYWYRQILGQKVEFLVSFYNNEISEKSEIFDDQFSVERPDGSNFTLKIRSTKLEDSAMYFCASSGDRGSDFGPGTRLTVT.

This chain connects TRBV6-4 to TRBJ2-7; the D gene is possibly TRBD1 (5 bases). The CDR3 has 13 residues. Germline values: CDR1 MRHNA, CDR2 SNTAGT. With 7 bases removed from V and 2 bases from J, the gap between germline ends came to 12 bases. The CDR3: CASMRRAPYEQYF. The CDR3, as DNA: TGTGCCAGCATGCGCAGGGCACCCTACGAGCAGTACTTC.

In this sample, this clone turned up a few times. The chain couples TRBV7-2 to TRBJ1-2; the match to TRBD1 covers 11 bases. V lost 3 bases and J lost 7; bases outside the gene matches: 7. This CDR3 has 15 amino acids. Germline V gives CDR1 SGHTA, CDR2 FQGNSA. CDR3 in amino acids: CASSFIRTGGGGYTF. In DNA form, the CDR3 reads TGTGCCAGCAGCTTCATTAGGACAGGGGGCGGTGGCTACACCTTC.